Reported below is one T cell receptor (beta chain). Germline CDR1 SGHNT, CDR2 YYREEE (reference sequence). The CDR3 is made up of 16 amino acids. Trimming at V came to 1 base and at J to 4 bases, leaving 10 bases not matched to a gene. The repertoire was sequenced with immunoSEQ multiplex PCR; TCRdb's copy has only in-frame clones and lacks some. This table has around 80,000 clones, about 92% appearing once. These data belong to a study of T cell changes during pregnancy in multiple sclerosis. This receptor was taken from a female donor with multiple sclerosis, enrolled in a pregnancy study. The sequences come from peripheral blood, collected before pregnancy. The V and J genes are TRBV5-4 and TRBJ2-5; 7 positions agree with TRBD1. Written as DNA, the CDR3 is TGTGCCAGCAGCTTGTCGGCAGGGGGAAGAGGAGAGACCCAGTACTTC. It codes for CASSLSAGGRGETQYF.